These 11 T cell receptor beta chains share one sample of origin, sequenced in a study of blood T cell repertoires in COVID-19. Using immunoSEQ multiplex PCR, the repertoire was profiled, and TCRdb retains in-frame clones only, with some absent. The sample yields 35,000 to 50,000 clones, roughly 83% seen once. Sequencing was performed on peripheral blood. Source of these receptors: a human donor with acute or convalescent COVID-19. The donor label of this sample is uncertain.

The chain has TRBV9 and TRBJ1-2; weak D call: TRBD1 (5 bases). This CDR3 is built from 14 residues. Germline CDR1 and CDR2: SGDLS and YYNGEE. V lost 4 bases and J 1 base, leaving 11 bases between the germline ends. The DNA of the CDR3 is TGTGCCAGCAGCCGGGGGGAAATTAACTATGGCTACACCTTC. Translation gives CASSRGEINYGYTF.

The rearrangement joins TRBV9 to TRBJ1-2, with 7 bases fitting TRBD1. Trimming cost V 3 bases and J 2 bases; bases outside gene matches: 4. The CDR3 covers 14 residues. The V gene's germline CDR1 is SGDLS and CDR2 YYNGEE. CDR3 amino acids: CASSGQGINYGYTF. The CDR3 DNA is TGTGCCAGCAGCGGACAGGGAATAAACTATGGCTACACCTTC.

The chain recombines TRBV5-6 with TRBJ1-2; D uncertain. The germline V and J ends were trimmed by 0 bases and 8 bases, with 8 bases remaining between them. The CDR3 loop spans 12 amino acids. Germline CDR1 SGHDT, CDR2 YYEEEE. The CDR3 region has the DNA TGTGCCAGCAGCTTGGCCCCGGGGGGCTACACCTTC. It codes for CASSLAPGGYTF. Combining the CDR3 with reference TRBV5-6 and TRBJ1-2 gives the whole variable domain DAGVTQSPTHLIKTRGQQVTLRCSPKSGHDTVSWYQQALGQGPQFIFQYYEEEERQRGNFPDRFSGHQFPNYSSELNVNALLLGDSALYLCASSLAPGGYTFGSGTRLTVV.

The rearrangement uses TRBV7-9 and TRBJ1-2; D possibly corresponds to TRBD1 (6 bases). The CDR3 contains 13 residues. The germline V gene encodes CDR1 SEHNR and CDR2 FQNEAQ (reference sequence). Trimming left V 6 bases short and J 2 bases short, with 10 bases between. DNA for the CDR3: TGTGCCAGCAGGCAACAGGGAAACTATGGCTACACCTTC. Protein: CASRQQGNYGYTF.

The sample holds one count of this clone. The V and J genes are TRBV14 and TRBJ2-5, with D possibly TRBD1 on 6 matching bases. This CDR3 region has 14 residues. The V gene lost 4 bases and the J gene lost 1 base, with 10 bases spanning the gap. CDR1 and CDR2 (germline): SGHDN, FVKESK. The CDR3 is CASSRRTVQETQYF. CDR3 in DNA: TGTGCCAGCAGCCGAAGGACAGTCCAAGAGACCCAGTACTTC.

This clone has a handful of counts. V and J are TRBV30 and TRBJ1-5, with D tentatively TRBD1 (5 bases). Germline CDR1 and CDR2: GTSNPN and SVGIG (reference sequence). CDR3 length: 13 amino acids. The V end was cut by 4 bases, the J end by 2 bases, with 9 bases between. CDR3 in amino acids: CAWKQQGNQPQHF. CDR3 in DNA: TGTGCCTGGAAGCAACAGGGCAATCAGCCCCAGCATTTT.

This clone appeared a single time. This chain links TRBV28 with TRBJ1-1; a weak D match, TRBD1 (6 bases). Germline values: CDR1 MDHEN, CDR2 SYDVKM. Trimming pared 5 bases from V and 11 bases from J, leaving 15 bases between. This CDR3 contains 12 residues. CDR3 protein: CASSQNRVWAFF. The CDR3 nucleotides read TGTGCCAGCAGTCAGAACAGGGTCTGGGCTTTCTTT.

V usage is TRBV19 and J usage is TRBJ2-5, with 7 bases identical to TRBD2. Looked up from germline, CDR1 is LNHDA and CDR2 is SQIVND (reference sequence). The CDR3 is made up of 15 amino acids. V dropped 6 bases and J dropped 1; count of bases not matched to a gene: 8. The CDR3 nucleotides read TGTGCCAGTAGCCAAACTAGCGTCTCCCAAGAGACCCAGTACTTC. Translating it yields CASSQTSVSQETQYF.

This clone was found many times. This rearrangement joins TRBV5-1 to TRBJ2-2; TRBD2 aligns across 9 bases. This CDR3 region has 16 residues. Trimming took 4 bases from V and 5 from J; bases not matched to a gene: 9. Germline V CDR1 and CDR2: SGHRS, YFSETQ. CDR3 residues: CASSPGSGSNTGELFF. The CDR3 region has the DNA TGCGCCAGCAGCCCCGGTAGCGGGAGTAATACCGGGGAGCTGTTTTTT.

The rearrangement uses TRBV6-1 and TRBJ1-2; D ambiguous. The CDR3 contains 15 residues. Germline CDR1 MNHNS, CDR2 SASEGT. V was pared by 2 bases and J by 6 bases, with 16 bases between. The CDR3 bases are TGTGCCAGCAGTGAAAACCCGTCACCGGCGGATGGCTACACCTTC. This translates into CASSENPSPADGYTF.

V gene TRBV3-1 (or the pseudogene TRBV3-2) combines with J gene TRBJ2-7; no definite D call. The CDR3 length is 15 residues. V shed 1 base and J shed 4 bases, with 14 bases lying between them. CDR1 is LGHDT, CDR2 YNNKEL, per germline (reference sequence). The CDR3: CASSQALDQTYEQYF. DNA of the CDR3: TGTGCCAGCAGCCAAGCGTTGGATCAGACATACGAGCAGTACTTC.